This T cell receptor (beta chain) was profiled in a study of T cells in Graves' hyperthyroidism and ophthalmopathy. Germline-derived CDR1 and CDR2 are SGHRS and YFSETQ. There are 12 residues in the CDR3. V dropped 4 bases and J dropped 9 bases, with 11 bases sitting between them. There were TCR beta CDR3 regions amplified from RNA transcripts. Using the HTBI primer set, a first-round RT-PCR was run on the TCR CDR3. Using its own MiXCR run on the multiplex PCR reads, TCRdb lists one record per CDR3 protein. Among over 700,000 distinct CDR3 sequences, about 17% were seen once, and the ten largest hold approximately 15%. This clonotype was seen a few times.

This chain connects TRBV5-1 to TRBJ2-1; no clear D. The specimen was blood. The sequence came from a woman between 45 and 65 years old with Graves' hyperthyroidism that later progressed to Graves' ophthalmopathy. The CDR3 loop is CASSPAGGEQFF. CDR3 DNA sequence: TGCGCCAGCAGCCCCGCCGGCGGTGAGCAGTTCTTC.